Each of the 27 T cell receptor beta chains below was sequenced from the same sample in a study of blood T cell repertoires in COVID-19. TCRdb keeps only in-frame clones here, not all; method: immunoSEQ multiplex PCR. The table records around 230,000 clones, around 85% of them present only once. The specimen sequenced was peripheral blood. The receptors originated from a woman older than 75 with acute or convalescent COVID-19.

V and J are TRBV28 and TRBJ2-7; 7 nucleotides align to TRBD1. Trimming removed 4 bases from V and 1 base from J; junction bases left unmatched: 7. The CDR3 contains 15 residues. CDR1 is MDHEN and CDR2 is SYDVKM in the germline V gene. CDR3 bases: TGTGCCAGCAGTTCCTCCTCGACAGGGTCCTACGAGCAGTACTTC. It is translated as CASSSSSTGSYEQYF.

The chain uses TRBV7-2 and TRBJ2-3, with 8 bases fitting TRBD2. Germline CDR1 is SGHTA and CDR2 is FQGNSA. The CDR3 spans 14 residues. The J segment lost 5 bases and the V segment lost 5 bases, leaving 6 bases of the junction unmatched. In nucleotides, the CDR3 is TGTGCCAGCAGCCTACGGGAGGGTAGAGATACGCAGTATTTT. It translates to CASSLREGRDTQYF.

Details on this clone: Other nucleotide sequences from this sample produce the same CDR3. This chain joins TRBV18 and TRBJ2-7; 9 bases are a match to TRBD1. Trimming at V came to 5 bases and at J to 2 bases, leaving 4 bases not matched to a gene. Germline CDR1 KGHSH, CDR2 LQKENI. This CDR3 is 14 amino acids long. CDR3 nucleotide sequence: TGTGCCAGCTCAACCGGGACAGGGCCCTACGAGCAGTACTTC. It yields the protein CASSTGTGPYEQYF.

The CDR3 here is CAWSRGGLTRYEQYF. The CDR3, as DNA: TGTGCCTGGAGTAGGGGCGGCTTAACTCGCTACGAGCAGTACTTC. The genes are TRBV30 and TRBJ2-7; TRBD1 might be the D (5 bases). The V gene's germline CDR1 is GTSNPN and CDR2 SVGIG (reference sequence). CDR3 length: 15 amino acids. Trimming took off 2 bases at V and 3 bases at J, with 17 bases between the two ends.

The V call is TRBV7-9, the J call TRBJ2-1; 13 bases map to TRBD2. Germline assignment: CDR1 SEHNR and CDR2 FQNEAQ (reference sequence). V shed 6 bases and J 9 bases; nucleotides not matched to a gene: 11. CDR3 length: 16 amino acids. The CDR3 region has the DNA TGTGCCAGCAGTGCTACAGTGGGACTAGCGGGATCTGAGCAGTTCTTC. Encoded protein: CASSATVGLAGSEQFF.

The chain recombines TRBV7-8 with TRBJ1-3, with no clear D. The CDR3 length is 15 residues. Germline CDR1 reads SGHVS; CDR2 reads FQNEAQ. The V end was cut by 1 base, the J end by 2 bases, with 9 bases between. CDR3 residues: CASSLGTAAGNTIYF. The CDR3 DNA reads TGTGCCAGCAGCTTAGGTACAGCGGCTGGAAACACCATATATTTT.

This clone was recorded only once. This chain uses TRBV4-2 with TRBJ1-1, with D uncertain. The CDR3 covers 15 residues. The germline V gene encodes CDR1 LGHNA and CDR2 YNFKEQ. Trimming pared 5 bases from V and 1 base from J, leaving 14 bases between. The CDR3 is CASSIIGGPNTEAFF. CDR3 nucleotides: TGTGCCAGCAGCATTATCGGAGGTCCGAACACTGAAGCTTTCTTT.

The V and J genes are TRBV28 and TRBJ1-2; no clear D gene. This CDR3 contains 14 residues. V was trimmed by 7 bases and J by 8 bases, leaving 20 bases between them. In germline, CDR1 is MDHEN, CDR2 SYDVKM. CDR3 protein: CASTTQGGEVGYTF. The CDR3 DNA follows: TGTGCCAGCACCACTCAAGGTGGGGAGGTAGGCTACACCTTC.

V is TRBV2 and J is TRBJ2-1, with D maybe TRBD1 (6 bases). The CDR3 consists of 14 residues. Germline lookup yields CDR1 SNHLY and CDR2 FYNNEI. Trimming left V 6 bases short and J 10 bases short, with 19 bases between. CDR3 DNA: TGTGCCAGCAGACAGAACGGACAGCCGCCCGAGCAGTTCTTC. This gives the protein CASRQNGQPPEQFF.

The chain recombines TRBV6-6 with TRBJ2-3; the match to TRBD2 covers 16 bases. V trimming: 5 bases; J trimming: 4 bases; junction bases outside the gene matches: 6. Germline values: CDR1 MNHNY, CDR2 SVGAGI (reference sequence). The length of the CDR3 is 17 residues. The CDR3 here is CASSPGTSGRAADTQYF. In nucleotides, the CDR3 is TGTGCCAGCAGTCCCGGGACTAGCGGGAGGGCCGCAGATACGCAGTATTTT.

This clone was counted between two and nine times. The CDR3 reads CASSLDRGDTGELFF. As DNA, the CDR3 is TGCGCCAGCAGCTTGGACAGGGGGGACACCGGGGAGCTGTTTTTT. The chain links TRBV5-1 to TRBJ2-2; TRBD1 matches at 8 bases. V lost 0 bases to trimming and J lost 3 bases; unmatched junction nucleotides: 1. The CDR3 extends over 15 amino acids. CDR1 is SGHRS and CDR2 is YFSETQ in the germline V gene.

The chain employs TRBV7-3 and TRBJ2-5; TRBD1 agrees at 8 bases. From germline, CDR1 is SGHTA and CDR2 FQGTGA. This CDR3 region has 14 residues. Trimming took 6 bases from V and 3 from J; bases not matched to a gene: 6. The CDR3 region has the DNA TGTGCCAGCAGTACAGGGGGAATTGAAGAGACCCAGTACTTC. Residues: CASSTGGIEETQYF. The whole variable domain, remainder taken from reference TRBV7-3 and TRBJ2-5, is GAGVSQTPSNKVTEKGKYVELRCDPISGHTALYWYRQSLGQGPEFLIYFQGTGAADDSGLPNDRFFAVRPEGSVSTLKIQRTERGDSAVYLCASSTGGIEETQYFGPGTRLLVL.

This chain connects TRBV7-2 to TRBJ1-6; D might be TRBD1 (6 bases). CDR1 SGHTA and CDR2 FQGNSA come from the germline V gene. V was clipped by 5 bases and J by 9 bases, with 14 bases between them. The CDR3 contains 14 residues. CDR3 bases: TGTGCCAGCAGCACGCAGGGGTTAAGTTCACCCCTCCACTTT. Its protein is CASSTQGLSSPLHF.

Concerning this clone itself: Here the CDR3 omits its conserved ending phenylalanine or tryptophan, so a read error is the likely source. The limits of the CDR3 on the DNA are not certain, so only TCRdb's listed CDR3 is given. The rearrangement joins TRBV6-1 to TRBJ1-2. The germline V gene has CDR1 MNHNS and CDR2 SASEGT. 13 amino acids form the CDR3, both terminal residues included. The CDR3 spells CASSEWILASWTS.

Here the CDR3 reads CASSDLGQLNTEAFF. CDR3 in DNA: TGCGCCAGCAGCGACCTGGGACAGCTAAACACTGAAGCTTTCTTT. The chain uses TRBV4-1 and TRBJ1-1; TRBD1 matches at 7 bases. Germline lookup yields CDR1 MGHRA and CDR2 YSYEKL. With 5 bases clipped from V and 2 bases from J, the junction kept 8 bases outside the gene matches. This CDR3 is built from 15 residues.

This chain uses TRBV9 with TRBJ1-1; 11 nucleotides line up with TRBD1. V lost 4 bases to trimming and J lost 3 bases; unmatched junction nucleotides: 5. The CDR3 contains 15 residues. The germline gives CDR1 SGDLS, CDR2 YYNGEE. CDR3 sequence reads: CASSSGQGAYTEAFF. CDR3 coding DNA: TGTGCCAGCAGCTCCGGACAGGGGGCGTACACTGAAGCTTTCTTT.

The J gene is TRBJ2-5, the V gene TRBV2; D might be TRBD2 (6 bases). Germline CDR1 and CDR2: SNHLY and FYNNEI. Deletions cut 7 bases from V and 2 bases from J, with 14 bases between. This CDR3 region has 14 residues. The CDR3 bases are TGTGCCAGCATTACCTTCGGGGGTCAAGAGACCCAGTACTTC. This gives the protein CASITFGGQETQYF. Filled out from reference TRBV2 and TRBJ2-5, the complete variable domain reads EPEVTQTPSHQVTQMGQEVILRCVPISNHLYFYWYRQILGQKVEFLVSFYNNEISEKSEIFDDQFSVERPDGSNFTLKIRSTKLEDSAMYFCASITFGGQETQYFGPGTRLLVL.

The CDR3 reads CASSRAGNTDTQYF. CDR3 nucleotide sequence: TGTGCCAGCAGCCGGGCGGGGAACACAGATACGCAGTATTTT. The rearrangement uses TRBV6-5 and TRBJ2-3; the D gene is possibly TRBD2 (6 bases). Trimming pared 6 bases from V and 2 bases from J, leaving 12 bases between. The CDR3 extends over 14 amino acids. From germline, CDR1 is MNHEY and CDR2 SVGAGI.

The chain recombines TRBV5-1 with TRBJ2-3; 11 nucleotides agree with TRBD2. V was pared by 0 bases and J by 0 bases, with 3 bases of the junction left unmatched. The germline V gene has CDR1 SGHRS and CDR2 YFSETQ. This CDR3 is built from 17 residues. CDR3: CASSLGLAGTSTDTQYF. The CDR3 DNA is TGCGCCAGCAGCTTGGGACTAGCGGGAACTAGCACAGATACGCAGTATTTT.

The gene calls are TRBV2 and TRBJ1-4, with 8 nucleotides matching TRBD1. Germline loops: CDR1 SNHLY, CDR2 FYNNEI. With 8 bases clipped from V and 8 bases from J, the junction kept 7 bases outside the gene matches. The CDR3 spans 13 residues. This CDR3 is CASEDRVDEKLFF. The CDR3 DNA reads as TGTGCCAGCGAGGACAGGGTAGACGAAAAACTGTTTTTT.

This rearrangement joins TRBV11-2 to TRBJ2-5; 10 bases line up with TRBD1. CDR3 size: 15 residues. Germline lookup yields CDR1 SGHAT and CDR2 FQNNGV. With 7 bases clipped from V and 1 base from J, the junction kept 6 bases outside the gene matches. The CDR3 spells CASNLRTGGQETQYF. The CDR3 DNA follows: TGTGCCAGCAACCTAAGGACAGGGGGCCAAGAGACCCAGTACTTC. Filled out from reference TRBV11-2 and TRBJ2-5, the complete variable domain reads EAGVAQSPRYKIIEKRQSVAFWCNPISGHATLYWYQQILGQGPKLLIQFQNNGVVDDSQLPKDRFSAERLKGVDSTLKIQPAKLEDSAVYLCASNLRTGGQETQYFGPGTRLLVL.

The chain carries TRBV3-1 (or the pseudogene TRBV3-2) and TRBJ2-5, with D tentatively TRBD1 (5 bases). This CDR3 region has 14 residues. V shed 3 bases and J shed 5 bases, with 13 bases lying between them. Germline lookup yields CDR1 LGHDT and CDR2 YNNKEL (reference sequence). CDR3 nucleotides: TGTGCCAGCAGCCACGCAGGGCTAGGGGAGACCCAGTACTTC. Translated, it gives CASSHAGLGETQYF.

The chain combines TRBV19 with TRBJ1-1, with unresolved D. The V gene lost 8 bases and the J gene lost 1 base, with 14 bases spanning the gap. Germline V CDR1 and CDR2: LNHDA, SQIVND (reference sequence). The CDR3 is 14 amino acids. The DNA for the CDR3 is TGTGCCAGTGAGGGCCGGGGTCGGAACACTGAAGCTTTCTTT. This gives the protein CASEGRGRNTEAFF.

CDR3 coding DNA: TGTGCCAGCAGCCAAGAAGGGGTGATAAACTATGGCTACACCTTC. The encoded protein is CASSQEGVINYGYTF. The gene calls are TRBV4-2 and TRBJ1-2, with D tentatively TRBD1 (5 bases). The CDR3 contains 15 residues. V lost 0 bases, J lost 2 bases, and 10 bases lay in between. Germline values: CDR1 LGHNA, CDR2 YNFKEQ.

The chain carries TRBV28 and TRBJ1-2; maybe TRBD1 (6 bases). Trimming pared 11 bases from V and 2 bases from J, leaving 18 bases between. The CDR3 is 14 residues long. Germline CDR1 is MDHEN and CDR2 is SYDVKM. CDR3: CALRRGGLNYGYTF. CDR3 nucleotide sequence: TGTGCCCTACGTAGGGGGGGGCTAAACTATGGCTACACCTTC.

The CDR3 DNA follows: TGTGCCAGCAGTTTGACCGGGACAGCCGGTAATGAAAAACTGTTTTTT. Translation: CASSLTGTAGNEKLFF. The chain uses TRBV7-2 and TRBJ1-4, with 7 bases fitting TRBD1. The V and J ends lost 6 bases and 4 bases, in that order; junction bases with no gene match: 11. The CDR3 sequence is 16 residues long. CDR1 is SGHTA and CDR2 is FQGNSA in the germline V gene.

As concerns this clone: Additional DNA sequences in this sample encode the identical CDR3. The rearrangement joins TRBV5-1 to TRBJ2-7; no firm D call. The CDR3 sequence is 13 residues long. Germline V gene lookup returns CDR1 SGHRS and CDR2 YFSETQ. Trimming shortened V by 2 bases and J by 2 bases, and 8 bases separated the two germline ends. Written as DNA, the CDR3 is TGCGCCAGCAGCTTAGGCGGAACCTACGAGCAGTACTTC. Its protein is CASSLGGTYEQYF. Supplemented by reference TRBV5-1 and TRBJ2-7, the full variable domain reads KAGVTQTPRYLIKTRGQQVTLSCSPISGHRSVSWYQQTPGQGLQFLFEYFSETQRNKGNFPGRFSGRQFSNSRSEMNVSTLELGDSALYLCASSLGGTYEQYFGPGTRLTVT.